Listed here are 12 T cell receptor beta chains from one sample, sequenced in a study of control samples from healthy donors and cancer patients. The table came from immunoSEQ multiplex PCR; TCRdb's copy has only in-frame clones and leaves some out. The sample shows 170,000 or so clones, just under 95% of them seen only once. Sequenced material: blood. The receptors come from a middle-aged woman in good health.

CDR3 region: CAWSVSTGGWNQPQHF. DNA for the CDR3: TGTGCCTGGAGTGTAAGCACAGGGGGTTGGAATCAGCCCCAGCATTTT. V gene TRBV30 combines with J gene TRBJ1-5, with 8 bases fitting TRBD1. The CDR3 runs to 16 residues. The V segment lost 0 bases and the J segment 4 bases; nucleotides outside the gene matches: 8. The V gene's germline CDR1 is GTSNPN and CDR2 SVGIG (reference sequence). The variable domain in full, completed from reference TRBV30 and TRBJ1-5, reads SQTIHQWPATLVQPVGSPLSLECTVEGTSNPNLYWYRQAAGRGLQLLFYSVGIGQISSEVPQNLSASRPQDRQFILSSKKLLLSDSGFYLCAWSVSTGGWNQPQHFGDGTRLSIL.

The chain recombines TRBV6-2 or TRBV6-3 with TRBJ2-7; no firm D call. CDR1 and CDR2 (germline): MNHEY, SVGEGT. The germline V and J ends were trimmed by 5 bases and 3 bases, with 8 bases remaining between them. The CDR3 length is 12 residues. The CDR3 bases are TGTGCCAGCAGTCGACGGTTCTACGAGCAGTACTTC. Its translation is CASSRRFYEQYF.

The chain joins TRBV7-9 to TRBJ1-5, with D possibly matching TRBD1 (6 bases). Germline CDR1 is SEHNR and CDR2 is FQNEAQ (reference sequence). The V gene lost 11 bases and the J gene lost 3 bases, with 14 bases spanning the gap. The CDR3 length is 13 residues. The CDR3 loop is CASDGGLNQPQHF. CDR3 sequence (DNA): TGTGCCTCGGATGGGGGGCTCAATCAGCCCCAGCATTTT.

V and J are TRBV29-1 and TRBJ1-1; no clear D gene. The CDR3 runs to 14 residues. Trimming left V 5 bases short and J 1 base short, with 14 bases between. Germline V gene sequence: CDR1 SQVTM, CDR2 ANQGSEA. CDR3 sequence: CSVRGRLSNTEAFF. The CDR3 region has the DNA TGCAGCGTTCGCGGACGGCTTTCGAACACTGAAGCTTTCTTT.

The rearrangement uses TRBV7-2 and TRBJ2-7; tentative D call: TRBD1 (5 bases). The CDR3 loop spans 13 amino acids. In germline, CDR1 is SGHTA, CDR2 FQGNSA. V dropped 2 bases and J dropped 5 bases, with 10 bases sitting between them. As DNA, the CDR3 is TGTGCCAGCAGCTTAAGGCAGGGCGACGAGCAGTACTTC. Translated: CASSLRQGDEQYF.

The rearrangement links TRBV5-1 to TRBJ1-6; possible D gene TRBD1, 6 bases. Per germline, CDR1 SGHRS and CDR2 YFSETQ. The CDR3 has 15 residues. V lost 3 bases to trimming and J lost 1 base, with 8 bases between them. CDR3 bases: TGCGCCAGCAGCTCACAGGGATCCTATAATTCACCCCTCCACTTT. Its protein is CASSSQGSYNSPLHF.

The V gene is TRBV7-2, the J gene TRBJ2-7; 9 nucleotides line up with TRBD2. This CDR3 spans 15 amino acids. The trim removed 3 bases at V and 7 bases at J, leaving 10 bases unmatched. CDR1 and CDR2 (germline): SGHTA, FQGNSA. The CDR3: CASSFPTSGTLEQYF. The CDR3 DNA reads TGTGCCAGCAGCTTCCCGACTAGCGGAACTTTGGAGCAGTACTTC.

The chain couples TRBV19 to TRBJ2-7, with 8 bases matching TRBD2. This CDR3 is built from 13 residues. V shed 5 bases and J 6 bases; nucleotides not matched to a gene: 6. Germline V gene data show CDR1 as LNHDA and CDR2 as SQIVND (reference sequence). The CDR3 spells CASSRGLDLEQYF. The CDR3 region has the DNA TGTGCCAGTAGTCGGGGACTAGATCTCGAGCAGTACTTC.

The chain uses TRBV6-2 or TRBV6-3 and TRBJ1-2; D is ambiguous. The CDR3 loop spans 16 amino acids. Germline V CDR1 and CDR2: MNHEY, SVGEGT. The germline V and J ends were trimmed by 2 bases and 9 bases, with 22 bases remaining between them. The CDR3 sequence: CASSYLTGIGGVRYTF. Written as DNA, the CDR3 is TGTGCCAGCAGTTACCTCACTGGCATCGGCGGGGTTCGCTACACCTTC.

The V call is TRBV29-1, the J call TRBJ1-5; no reliable D call. This CDR3 has 12 amino acids. Germline values: CDR1 SQVTM, CDR2 ANQGSEA. V was pared by 4 bases and J by 6 bases, with 10 bases between. The CDR3 spells CSVGGRGQPQHF. CDR3 DNA: TGCAGCGTTGGAGGTCGCGGTCAGCCCCAGCATTTT.

In this sample, this clone turned up a few times. The gene calls are TRBV30 and TRBJ2-2, with D uncertain. The CDR3 is 14 amino acids. The germline V and J ends were trimmed by 0 bases and 4 bases, with 9 bases remaining between them. The germline CDR1 and CDR2 sequences are GTSNPN and SVGIG (reference sequence). CDR3 protein: CAWSVSRVTGELFF. Here the CDR3 DNA reads TGTGCCTGGAGTGTAAGTCGGGTCACCGGGGAGCTGTTTTTT.

The chain links TRBV7-3 to TRBJ2-3; D may be TRBD1 or TRBD2 (5 bases each). The CDR3 consists of 13 residues. Germline values: CDR1 SGHTA, CDR2 FQGTGA. Trimming cost V 5 bases and J 5 bases, with 11 bases left between them. The CDR3 loop reads CASSPTGRDTQYF. The DNA for the CDR3 is TGTGCCAGCAGCCCGACGGGGCGAGATACGCAGTATTTT.